These 17 T cell receptor beta chains were sequenced from one sample in a study of blood T cell repertoires in COVID-19. Here immunoSEQ multiplex PCR was the method, and the copy in TCRdb shows in-frame clones only, minus some. The repertoire holds under 150,000 clones, less than 90% seen once, with about 2% in the top ten. Sample: peripheral blood. These receptors originate from a man in his sixties or seventies with acute or convalescent COVID-19.

The rearrangement links TRBV4-2 to TRBJ2-1, with 7 bases that match TRBD2. With 4 bases clipped from V and 8 bases from J, the junction kept 11 bases outside the gene matches. In germline, CDR1 is LGHNA, CDR2 YNFKEQ. This CDR3 spans 15 amino acids. CDR3 DNA sequence: TGTGCCAGCAGCCGTCTGTCGACTAGCAGGGATGAGCAGTTCTTC. It codes for CASSRLSTSRDEQFF.

CDR3 sequence reads: CASSLVPGMAFF. CDR3 coding DNA: TGCGCCAGCAGCTTGGTCCCGGGGATGGCTTTCTTT. The rearrangement uses TRBV5-1 and TRBJ1-1; no firm D call. The CDR3 covers 12 residues. Trimming stripped 0 bases from V and 11 bases from J, with 11 bases between. Germline assignment: CDR1 SGHRS and CDR2 YFSETQ.

Written as DNA, the CDR3 is TGTGCCAGCAGTATAGCCGATCGCACCTACAATGAGCAGTTCTTC. Translating gives CASSIADRTYNEQFF. This chain connects TRBV9 to TRBJ2-1; no clear D. Trimming left V 5 bases short and J 2 bases short, with 14 bases between. CDR1 and CDR2 (germline): SGDLS, YYNGEE. The CDR3 sequence is 15 residues long. Based on the CDR3 plus reference TRBV9 and TRBJ2-1, the full variable domain is DSGVTQTPKHLITATGQRVTLRCSPRSGDLSVYWYQQSLDQGLQFLIQYYNGEERAKGNILERFSAQQFPDLHSELNLSSLELGDSALYFCASSIADRTYNEQFFGPGTRLTVL.

This clone was seen just once. This chain joins TRBV6-5 and TRBJ2-3, with 10 bases identical to TRBD2. Germline lookup yields CDR1 MNHEY and CDR2 SVGAGI. V trimming: 7 bases; J trimming: 7 bases; junction bases outside the gene matches: 8. This CDR3 comprises 14 residues. The CDR3 region has the DNA TGTGCCAGCACCAGCGGGGGGGCCACGAATACGCAGTATTTT. Protein product: CASTSGGATNTQYF.

The V gene is TRBV7-6, the J gene TRBJ1-1; 8 bases map to TRBD1. The germline CDR1 and CDR2 sequences are SGHVS and FNYEAQ. V shed 5 bases and J 0 bases; nucleotides not matched to a gene: 8. The CDR3 is made up of 16 amino acids. The CDR3 DNA sequence: TGTGCCAGCAGCCCGCGTCGGGACAGGTTGAACACTGAAGCTTTCTTT. It yields the protein CASSPRRDRLNTEAFF. Drawing the rest from reference TRBV7-6 and TRBJ1-1, the complete variable domain is GAGVSQSPRYKVTKRGQDVALRCDPISGHVSLYWYRQALGQGPEFLTYFNYEAQQDKSGLPNDRFSAERPEGSISTLTIQRTEQRDSAMYRCASSPRRDRLNTEAFFGQGTRLTVV.

Only a few counts were recorded for this clone. The V gene is TRBV7-9, the J gene TRBJ2-1; a possible D gene is TRBD1 (6 bases). CDR1 is SEHNR and CDR2 is FQNEAQ in the germline V gene (reference sequence). The CDR3 is 14 residues long. V lost 1 base and J 7 bases, leaving 11 bases between the germline ends. CDR3: CASSLGHRANEQFF. CDR3 DNA sequence: TGTGCCAGCAGCTTAGGGCACAGGGCGAATGAGCAGTTCTTC. The full variable domain, rest sourced from reference TRBV7-9 and TRBJ2-1, is DTGVSQNPRHKITKRGQNVTFRCDPISEHNRLYWYRQTLGQGPEFLTYFQNEAQLEKSRLLSDRFSAERPKGSFSTLEIQRTEQGDSAMYLCASSLGHRANEQFFGPGTRLTVL.

In nucleotides, the CDR3 is TGTGCCAGTAGTATGGTGGACAGGACCTATGGCTACACCTTC. This encodes CASSMVDRTYGYTF. The chain uses TRBV19 and TRBJ1-2; 7 bases are a match to TRBD1. V lost 3 bases and J lost 4; bases outside the gene matches: 5. Germline lookup yields CDR1 LNHDA and CDR2 SQIVND (reference sequence). The CDR3 extends over 14 amino acids.

The chain is built from TRBV10-2 and TRBJ2-5; possible D gene TRBD1, 5 bases. CDR1 and CDR2 (germline): WSHSY, SAAADI. Trimming left V 2 bases short and J 4 bases short, with 8 bases between. The CDR3 contains 13 residues. The CDR3 nucleotides are TGCGCCAGCAGTGAGCAGGGTGGAGAGACCCAGTACTTC. It specifies CASSEQGGETQYF.

This chain uses TRBV6-1 with TRBJ2-7, with D possibly matching TRBD1 (5 bases). Germline-derived CDR1 and CDR2 are MNHNS and SASEGT. V was shortened by 1 base and J by 2 bases, with 15 bases between the two germline ends. This CDR3 spans 16 amino acids. CDR3 amino acids: CASSEERNRRPYEQYF. In nucleotides, the CDR3 is TGTGCCAGCAGTGAAGAAAGGAACAGGCGGCCCTACGAGCAGTACTTC.

The chain combines TRBV6-6 with TRBJ2-2, with D tentatively TRBD2 (6 bases). Germline V gene lookup returns CDR1 MNHNY and CDR2 SVGAGI (reference sequence). V lost 5 bases, J lost 5 bases, and 12 bases lay in between. CDR3 size: 14 residues. The CDR3 reads CASSRLGGTGELFF. The CDR3 DNA follows: TGTGCCAGCAGTAGACTAGGAGGGACCGGGGAGCTGTTTTTT.

The J gene is TRBJ2-6, the V gene TRBV3-1 (or the pseudogene TRBV3-2), with D maybe TRBD2 (6 bases). CDR3 length: 20 residues. Per the germline V gene, CDR1 is LGHDT and CDR2 is YNNKEL (reference sequence). The ends were cut back, 1 base at V and 0 bases at J, with 19 bases in the middle. CDR3 region: CASSQGGRGYPYSGANVLTF. As DNA, the CDR3 is TGTGCCAGCAGCCAAGGGGGCCGGGGGTACCCTTACTCTGGGGCCAACGTCCTGACTTTC.

The V gene is TRBV9, the J gene TRBJ1-5; perhaps TRBD1 as D (6 bases). Trimming took 4 bases from V and 3 from J, leaving 8 bases between them. The germline V gene has CDR1 SGDLS and CDR2 YYNGEE. CDR3 length equals 13 residues. Written as DNA, the CDR3 is TGTGCCAGCAGCCAGGGGAACAATCAGCCCCAGCATTTT. Its translation is CASSQGNNQPQHF.

The rearrangement uses TRBV6-5 and TRBJ2-7; the match to TRBD1 covers 11 bases. V lost 7 bases to trimming and J lost 6 bases; unmatched junction nucleotides: 8. Looked up from germline, CDR1 is MNHEY and CDR2 is SVGAGI. This CDR3 is 14 amino acids long. CDR3 region: CASTHRTGGSEQYF. CDR3 in DNA: TGTGCCAGCACGCACCGGACAGGGGGCAGCGAGCAGTACTTC.

V is TRBV7-2 and J is TRBJ1-4; D is unresolved. CDR1 SGHTA and CDR2 FQGNSA come from the germline V gene. The CDR3 covers 14 residues. Trimming pared 3 bases from V and 0 bases from J, leaving 5 bases between. CDR3: CASSFGATNEKLFF. Here the CDR3 DNA reads TGTGCCAGCAGCTTCGGGGCAACTAATGAAAAACTGTTTTTT.

This clone has more than one count but fewer than ten. J is TRBJ2-3 and V is TRBV5-1; tentatively, D is TRBD2 (6 bases). The CDR3 has 14 amino acids. Germline V gene lookup returns CDR1 SGHRS and CDR2 YFSETQ. Trimming took 4 bases from V and 5 from J, leaving 14 bases between them. The CDR3 DNA follows: TGCGCCAGCAGCCTTGATGGGGGAGGAGATACGCAGTATTTT. Amino acids: CASSLDGGGDTQYF.

This chain joins TRBV5-1 and TRBJ1-2, with no clear D. This CDR3 is built from 15 residues. Per the germline V gene, CDR1 is SGHRS and CDR2 is YFSETQ. Between the trimmed V and J ends, which lost 1 base and 1 base, there was a span of 11 bases. The CDR3 spells CASSLIGGSNYGYTF. Written as DNA, the CDR3 is TGCGCCAGCAGCTTGATTGGCGGGAGTAACTATGGCTACACCTTC.

The chain uses TRBV19 and TRBJ1-2, with TRBD1 matching over 10 bases. Germline V CDR1 and CDR2: LNHDA, SQIVND (reference sequence). After removal of 4 bases from V and 8 bases from J, the junction contained 13 bases not matched to a gene. The length of the CDR3 is 16 residues. The CDR3, as DNA: TGTGCCAGTAGTAACCCCCCCGGGACAGGGGAAGGAGGCTACACCTTC. It translates to CASSNPPGTGEGGYTF. The variable domain in full, with the rest retrieved from reference TRBV19 and TRBJ1-2, is DGGITQSPKYLFRKEGQNVTLSCEQNLNHDAMYWYRQDPGQGLRLIYYSQIVNDFQKGDIAEGYSVSREKKESFPLTVTSAQKNPTAFYLCASSNPPGTGEGGYTFGSGTRLTVV.